The 28 T cell receptor beta chains reported below all come from one sample, sequenced in a study of CD8 T cells in ankylosing spondylitis. TCRdb itself ran the 5' RACE reads through MiXCR, one entry per CDR3 protein. The table lists a few hundred thousand distinct CDR3 sequences, around 10% of them singletons. Sequencing was done on a sample of blood, either unsorted or a sorted T cell fraction (not recorded which). Receptors were obtained from a female donor with ankylosing spondylitis or in good health (not recorded which).

In its sample, this clonotype was seen a few times. The rearrangement links TRBV27 to TRBJ1-5; no firm D call. CDR3 length: 14 residues. V was cut by 2 bases and J by 1 base, with 6 bases left in between. Germline CDR1 is MNHEY and CDR2 is SMNVEV (reference sequence). The CDR3 nucleotides are TGTGCCAGCAGTTTAATCCCCAGCAATCAGCCCCAGCATTTT. Protein sequence: CASSLIPSNQPQHF.

This clonotype was seen many times. The chain is built from TRBV20-1 and TRBJ2-7; weak D call: TRBD1 (6 bases). The CDR3 length is 11 residues. Germline CDR1 is DFQATT and CDR2 is SNEGSKA (reference sequence). Trimming removed 7 bases from V and 3 bases from J, with 10 bases in between. CDR3 coding DNA: TGCAGTGGGGGGCAGGTCTACGAGCAGTACTTC. Amino acid sequence: CSGGQVYEQYF.

This clonotype has ten or more counts. V and J are TRBV20-1 and TRBJ1-1; maybe TRBD1 (6 bases). The CDR3 has 14 residues. Trimming shortened V by 2 bases and J by 0 bases, and 10 bases separated the two germline ends. Germline V CDR1 and CDR2: DFQATT, SNEGSKA (reference sequence). CDR3 loop: CSARRAGVNTEAFF. In DNA form, the CDR3 reads TGCAGTGCTAGAAGGGCAGGGGTGAACACTGAAGCTTTCTTT.

This clonotype showed up many times. The genes are TRBV2 and TRBJ2-7; D unclear. The V end was cut by 8 bases, the J end by 3 bases, with 17 bases between. The V gene's germline CDR1 is SNHLY and CDR2 FYNNEI. The CDR3 extends over 14 amino acids. The CDR3 DNA reads TGTGCCAGCGGTCAAATGGTAGGCTACTACGAGCAGTACTTC. Amino acid sequence: CASGQMVGYYEQYF.

The rearrangement joins TRBV7-8 to TRBJ1-4; D is unclear. Germline assignment: CDR1 SGHVS and CDR2 FQNEAQ. Between the trimmed V and J ends, which lost 6 bases and 5 bases, there was a span of 10 bases. The length of the CDR3 is 13 residues. The CDR3 DNA reads as TGTGCCAGCAGACGGACGGGGAATGAAAAACTGTTTTTT. Translation gives CASRRTGNEKLFF.

The sample holds many counts of this clonotype. The chain joins TRBV20-1 to TRBJ2-5; TRBD1 or TRBD2 may be the D gene (6 bases each). Germline CDR1 and CDR2: DFQATT and SNEGSKA (reference sequence). Trimming pared 3 bases from V and 5 bases from J, leaving 16 bases between. CDR3 length equals 14 residues. CDR3 residues: CSASLRERGETQYF. CDR3 nucleotide sequence: TGCAGTGCTAGTTTGCGGGAAAGGGGGGAGACCCAGTACTTC.

This clonotype was counted many times. This chain connects TRBV20-1 to TRBJ2-5; D ambiguous. This CDR3 contains 15 residues. Trimming left V 0 bases short and J 1 base short, with 12 bases between. Germline-derived CDR1 and CDR2 are DFQATT and SNEGSKA (reference sequence). As DNA, the CDR3 is TGCAGTGCTAGAGATTTTGCGACTGTCCAAGAGACCCAGTACTTC. Encoded protein: CSARDFATVQETQYF.

The table lists this clonotype with many counts. The chain combines TRBV6-1 with TRBJ2-7; maybe TRBD1 (6 bases). Trimming cost V 6 bases and J 2 bases, with 17 bases left between them. The CDR3 length is 15 residues. Germline values: CDR1 MNHNS, CDR2 SASEGT. The CDR3: CASSIGQRFTYEQYF. For the CDR3, the DNA is TGTGCCAGCAGCATCGGACAGCGCTTCACCTACGAGCAGTACTTC.

This clonotype was seen at least ten times. The chain has TRBV12-3 or TRBV12-4 and TRBJ1-3; maybe TRBD1 (6 bases). There are 16 residues in the CDR3. Between the trimmed V and J ends, which lost 8 bases and 4 bases, there was a span of 21 bases. The CDR3 here is CASRSRGGGKGNTIYF. The CDR3 DNA follows: TGTGCCAGCCGCTCCCGAGGGGGAGGAAAGGGAAACACCATATATTTT.

This clonotype was counted ten times or more. The V call is TRBV5-1, the J call TRBJ1-3; 8 positions match TRBD1. Germline lookup yields CDR1 SGHRS and CDR2 YFSETQ. The junction had 8 bases not matched to a gene; V was cut back by 10 bases and J by 2 bases. The CDR3 spans 14 residues. CDR3 sequence (DNA): TGCGCCTCAAGACAGGGGCTAACTGGAAACACCATATATTTT. This gives the protein CASRQGLTGNTIYF. Drawing the rest from reference TRBV5-1 and TRBJ1-3, the complete variable domain is KAGVTQTPRYLIKTRGQQVTLSCSPISGHRSVSWYQQTPGQGLQFLFEYFSETQRNKGNFPGRFSGRQFSNSRSEMNVSTLELGDSALYLCASRQGLTGNTIYFGEGSWLTVV.

This clonotype was counted at least ten times. This rearrangement joins TRBV15 to TRBJ2-2; 10 nucleotides match TRBD2. Trimming cost V 7 bases and J 3 bases; bases outside gene matches: 5. This CDR3 is 15 amino acids long. Germline lookup yields CDR1 LNHNV and CDR2 YYDKDF (reference sequence). In DNA form, the CDR3 reads TGTGCCACCAAACTAGCGGGAAGCGACACCGGGGAGCTGTTTTTT. Residues: CATKLAGSDTGELFF.

This clonotype was seen many times. The V call is TRBV4-1, the J call TRBJ2-3; 11 bases are shared with TRBD2. CDR1 is MGHRA and CDR2 is YSYEKL in the germline V gene. This CDR3 spans 16 amino acids. V trimming: 3 bases; J trimming: 8 bases; junction bases outside the gene matches: 10. CDR3 residues: CASSQELSGGASTQYF. CDR3 DNA: TGCGCCAGCAGCCAGGAACTTAGCGGGGGGGCCAGTACGCAGTATTTT.

This clonotype has at least ten counts. The V call is TRBV30, the J call TRBJ1-4, with D perhaps TRBD1 (5 bases). The CDR3 contains 15 residues. Trimming took off 7 bases at V and 0 bases at J, with 15 bases between the two ends. CDR1 and CDR2 (germline): GTSNPN, SVGIG (reference sequence). The CDR3 sequence is CAYRMGVATNEKLFF. The CDR3 DNA follows: TGTGCCTACAGGATGGGGGTTGCAACTAATGAAAAACTGTTTTTT.

This clonotype occurred many times. The chain uses TRBV27 and TRBJ2-2; D not resolved. CDR1 is MNHEY, CDR2 SMNVEV, per germline (reference sequence). CDR3 length: 11 amino acids. V was cut by 6 bases and J by 6 bases, with 5 bases left in between. The CDR3 sequence is CASRDPGELFF. CDR3 DNA: TGTGCCAGCAGGGACCCCGGGGAGCTGTTTTTT.

This clonotype was detected ten times or more. J is TRBJ2-7 and V is TRBV10-3, with D tentatively TRBD2 (6 bases). Per germline, CDR1 ENHRY and CDR2 SYGVKD. The CDR3 covers 17 residues. This chain's CDR3 is CASGGVGSVVAVHEQYF. The CDR3 region has the DNA TGTGCTTCTGGTGGGGTTGGCTCGGTAGTAGCGGTCCACGAGCAGTACTTC.

Turning to this clonotype: This may stem from a read error, because a much larger clone lies one nucleotide away. The CDR3 carries no conserved terminal phenylalanine or tryptophan, so it likely arises from a read error. The chain joins TRBV5-8 to TRBJ2-5; D remains ambiguous. This CDR3 comprises 14 residues. V was trimmed by 3 bases and J by 5 bases, leaving 14 bases between them. In germline, CDR1 is SGHTS, CDR2 YDEGEE. CDR3 loop: CASSWASEWETQYV. In nucleotides, the CDR3 is TGTGCCAGCAGCTGGGCTTCAGAATGGGAGACCCAGTACGTC.

The sample holds many counts of this clonotype. The V gene is TRBV20-1, the J gene TRBJ2-5; perhaps TRBD1 as D (5 bases). This CDR3 contains 14 residues. Germline-derived CDR1 and CDR2 are DFQATT and SNEGSKA (reference sequence). With 5 bases removed from V and 1 base from J, the gap between germline ends came to 14 bases. Here the CDR3 DNA reads TGCAGTGCTCCCCCCGGACATTCCCAAGAGACCCAGTACTTC. The encoded protein is CSAPPGHSQETQYF.

This clonotype was picked up many times. The rearrangement uses TRBV5-1 and TRBJ1-3, with 7 bases fitting TRBD1. The V segment lost 4 bases and the J segment 0 bases; nucleotides outside the gene matches: 4. This CDR3 contains 15 residues. Germline V gene sequence: CDR1 SGHRS, CDR2 YFSETQ. CDR3 bases: TGCGCCAGCAGCCAGACAGGGAACTCTGGAAACACCATATATTTT. It codes for CASSQTGNSGNTIYF. Based on the CDR3 plus reference TRBV5-1 and TRBJ1-3, the full variable domain is KAGVTQTPRYLIKTRGQQVTLSCSPISGHRSVSWYQQTPGQGLQFLFEYFSETQRNKGNFPGRFSGRQFSNSRSEMNVSTLELGDSALYLCASSQTGNSGNTIYFGEGSWLTVV.

The chain recombines TRBV10-3 with TRBJ2-1; maybe TRBD1 (7 bases). V was pared by 7 bases and J by 5 bases, with 12 bases between. Per germline, CDR1 ENHRY and CDR2 SYGVKD. This CDR3 spans 13 amino acids. The CDR3 nucleotides read TGTGCCATCATGGAGGGGGCACACAATGAGCAGTTCTTC. Amino acid sequence: CAIMEGAHNEQFF.

The chain joins TRBV6-1 to TRBJ2-5; 9 bases are shared with TRBD2. CDR1 and CDR2 (germline): MNHNS, SASEGT. There are 15 residues in the CDR3. V was clipped by 7 bases and J by 1 base; unmatched bases: 7. The CDR3 DNA follows: TGTGCCAGCATATGTGGGCGGGAGGGCCAAGAGACCCAGTACTTC. This gives the protein CASICGREGQETQYF.

The chain couples TRBV7-2 to TRBJ2-3, with TRBD2 matching 9 bases. Trimming took 7 bases from V and 10 from J; bases not matched to a gene: 15. CDR1 is SGHTA, CDR2 FQGNSA, per germline. This CDR3 region has 15 residues. The CDR3 DNA reads TGTGCCAGCACTAGGACTAGCGCCACGGGTGATGCGCAGTATTTT. Amino acids: CASTRTSATGDAQYF.

V and J are TRBV20-1 and TRBJ2-7, with TRBD1 matching over 10 bases. V shed 7 bases and J 3 bases; nucleotides not matched to a gene: 3. Germline CDR1 is DFQATT and CDR2 is SNEGSKA (reference sequence). The CDR3 runs 12 residues. This CDR3 is CSGGTGVYEQYF. The DNA for the CDR3 is TGCAGTGGAGGGACAGGGGTCTACGAGCAGTACTTC.

This clonotype was seen many times. The chain couples TRBV7-2 to TRBJ2-1; 7 nucleotides agree with TRBD2. Per the germline V gene, CDR1 is SGHTA and CDR2 is FQGNSA. V gave up 4 bases and J gave up 4 bases; unmatched junction bases: 7. This CDR3 is built from 15 residues. For the CDR3, the DNA is TGTGCCAGCAGCTCGGGGCTAGCGGAGTACAATGAGCAGTTCTTC. Amino acid sequence: CASSSGLAEYNEQFF.

This clonotype was seen repeatedly, ten times or more. The chain carries TRBV6-1 and TRBJ2-7; 10 bases agree with TRBD1. The V gene end was trimmed by 9 bases and the J gene end by 9 bases; junction bases not matched to a gene: 11. The germline gives CDR1 MNHNS, CDR2 SASEGT. The CDR3 has 13 amino acids. CDR3 sequence: CASSGTGAQVQYF. The CDR3 DNA sequence: TGTGCCAGTTCCGGGACAGGGGCCCAGGTGCAGTACTTC.

This clonotype was observed many times. This chain connects TRBV28 to TRBJ1-1; D not resolved. V lost 6 bases and J lost 1, with 9 bases in between. The CDR3 totals 13 residues. Germline loops: CDR1 MDHEN, CDR2 SYDVKM. CDR3 sequence (DNA): TGTGCCAGCAGCCGACGAAGGAACACTGAAGCTTTCTTT. Its protein is CASSRRRNTEAFF.

This clonotype has a count of ten or more. Compared with germline, one end of the junction differs, possibly owing to a read error. The rearrangement links TRBV7-7 to TRBJ2-5; TRBD2 aligns across 10 bases. There are 15 residues in the CDR3. Germline V gives CDR1 SSHAT, CDR2 FNYEAQ (reference sequence). CDR3 sequence reads: CASSLRSSGGETQYF. The DNA for the CDR3 is TGTGCTAGCAGCTTGCGATCTAGCGGGGGAGAGACCCAGTACTTC.

Notes on this clonotype: A much larger clonotype is one base distant, so this may be a read error. V usage is TRBV18 and J usage is TRBJ2-1, with no clear D. CDR1 and CDR2 from the germline V gene are KGHSH and LQKENI. The CDR3 has 14 amino acids. Trimming shortened V by 5 bases and J by 7 bases, and 15 bases separated the two germline ends. The CDR3 region is CASSSILSFNEQFF. The CDR3 DNA reads as TGTGCCAGCTCATCAATTCTCAGCTTTAATGAGCAGTTCTTC.

At least ten counts were recorded for this clonotype. This chain uses TRBV20-1 with TRBJ2-2; 13 bases line up with TRBD2. Germline lookup yields CDR1 DFQATT and CDR2 SNEGSKA (reference sequence). V dropped 3 bases and J dropped 9; count of bases not matched to a gene: 22. The CDR3 contains 20 residues. CDR3 nucleotide sequence: TGCAGTGCTAGTAGAGGGCCGGGACTAGCGGGGAAGGTTGTGGAAAGGGAGCTGTTTTTT. It encodes CSASRGPGLAGKVVERELFF.